The rows below give T cell receptor beta chains drawn from one sample of a study of OX40 agonist ivuxolimab in advanced cancers. Assay used: immunoSEQ multiplex PCR; TCRdb lists only in-frame clones, some missing. Of some 30,000 clones listed, about four fifths are singletons. The sequencing used CD4+ or CD8+ T cells sorted from blood, collected in a trial of the OX40 agonist ivuxolimab. These receptors were taken from an adult with an advanced solid tumor such as melanoma, head and neck, liver or kidney cancer. Both conserved end residues are trimmed from each CDR3. Each record gives: clone size, D gene, J gene, V gene, CDR3 protein. D genes are given only for firm matches. A row's size may be missing; if present it is once, few, many or a size class.

-	-	TRBJ1-1	TRBV5-1	ASSSLGSGSEAF
-	-	TRBJ1-2	TRBV29-1	SVEDWDTGGYT
-	-	TRBJ2-1	TRBV18	ASSPLGDSSYNEQF
once	-	TRBJ1-4	TRBV28	ASRAVATNEKLF
-	-	TRBJ2-3	TRBV5-1	ASREYSDTQY
-	-	TRBJ2-2	TRBV7-2	ASSLAGSVSSGELF
-	TRBD1	TRBJ1-5	TRBV28	ASREPGQGLDRPQH
-	-	TRBJ2-5	TRBV27	ASSPIWGMETQY
-	-	TRBJ1-5	TRBV18	ASSPGAGNQPQH
-	-	TRBJ1-4	TRBV5-5	ASSLDRAAEKLF
-	TRBD1	TRBJ1-1	TRBV4-3	ASSQVGGQGRTEAF
-	-	TRBJ2-1	TRBV11-2	ASSSGGEQF
-	-	TRBJ2-5	TRBV6-1	ASSYPSGSQETQY
-	-	TRBJ1-1	TRBV5-1	ASSAGEGTEAF
-	TRBD1	TRBJ2-2	TRBV7-9	ASSSQGAYTGELF
-	TRBD1	TRBJ1-5	TRBV11-2	ASSTRRTGDQPQH
-	TRBD1	TRBJ1-2	TRBV27	ASSWTGGGGYT
-	-	TRBJ2-1	TRBV28	ASSPRTSVGEQF
-	TRBD2	TRBJ2-1	TRBV6-6	ASSYSSRGGTNEQF
-	TRBD1	TRBJ2-6	TRBV2	ATGQGAGANVLT
-	-	TRBJ1-1	TRBV14	ASSQLTVNTEAF
-	TRBD1	TRBJ1-1	TRBV6-1	ASSVEGATNTEAF
few	-	TRBJ2-1	TRBV2	ASKRVYNEQF
once	TRBD1	TRBJ2-6	TRBV5-1	ASSLEGQGFPGANVLT
few	-	TRBJ2-7	TRBV6-4	ARQRAREQY
-	-	TRBJ2-1	TRBV7-2	ASSLGGVMSTLNEQF
-	-	TRBJ1-2	TRBV19	ASSAEGRGSDGYT
-	-	TRBJ2-7	TRBV11-2	ASSLGAETPYEQY
-	TRBD1	TRBJ1-2	TRBV30	AYTGQGAGGYT
-	-	TRBJ2-7	TRBV7-3	ASSLTAVNSYEQY
once	-	TRBJ1-3	TRBV25-1	ASSEGSFYGNTIY
large	-	TRBJ1-2	TRBV19	ASSYRDGYT
once	-	TRBJ1-6	TRBV21-1	ASSKEDSRTGASSYNSPLH
-	-	TRBJ1-6	TRBV2	ASSLGGHNNSPLH
-	-	TRBJ2-7	TRBV2	ASSEFRTASYEQY
-	-	TRBJ1-5	TRBV28	ASSLFGRVDQPQH
-	TRBD1	TRBJ1-2	TRBV5-1	ASSSRRTGDYGYT
-	TRBD2	TRBJ2-1	TRBV5-1	ASSLVSGGSYNEQF
-	TRBD1	TRBJ2-2	TRBV5-1	ASSTRQGAVNTGELF
once	-	TRBJ2-2	TRBV29-1	SATATGELF
few	-	TRBJ2-1	TRBV5-4	ASSLVRLNEQF
-	-	TRBJ2-3	TRBV7-9	ASSPGDRPTDTQY